The rows below give T cell receptor beta chains drawn from one sample of a study of STAT3 mutations in large granular lymphocyte leukemia. Profiling relied on immunoSEQ multiplex PCR, and the TCRdb table lists in-frame clones only, not all of them. The profile shows about 2,600 clones, roughly 31% of them singletons. Input material: PBMCs. The receptors come from a human donor with T large granular lymphocyte leukemia. Some clones in this sample may be carry-over from other donors' samples. CDR3s leave out the opening cysteine and the closing phenylalanine or tryptophan. A D gene is named only where the DNA matches it firmly. A row's size may be missing; if present it is once, few, many or a size class.

d_gene: TRBD1
len: 13
v_gene: TRBV7-9
j_gene: TRBJ2-2
abundance: -
CDR3aa: ASSLGTGDTGELF

d_gene: TRBD2
len: 9
v_gene: TRBV6-6
j_gene: TRBJ2-5
abundance: -
CDR3aa: ASSGGETQY

d_gene: TRBD2
len: 12
v_gene: TRBV5-1
j_gene: TRBJ2-7
abundance: -
CDR3aa: ASSTTSGRIEQY

d_gene: -
len: 12
v_gene: TRBV18
j_gene: TRBJ2-5
abundance: -
CDR3aa: ASSPTGSQETQY

d_gene: -
len: 14
v_gene: TRBV9
j_gene: TRBJ1-3
abundance: -
CDR3aa: ASSSGQMSSGNTIY

d_gene: -
len: 11
v_gene: TRBV30
j_gene: TRBJ2-7
abundance: -
CDR3aa: ALLIGRDYEQY

d_gene: -
len: 12
v_gene: TRBV30
j_gene: TRBJ2-5
abundance: once
CDR3aa: AWSVAGGGETQY

d_gene: -
len: 11
v_gene: TRBV7-9
j_gene: TRBJ2-5
abundance: -
CDR3aa: ASSLVVGKTQY

d_gene: TRBD1
len: 17
v_gene: TRBV30
j_gene: TRBJ2-7
abundance: -
CDR3aa: AWSRPRDRGRSESYEQY

d_gene: -
len: 8
v_gene: TRBV6-7
j_gene: TRBJ2-7
abundance: few
CDR3aa: ASSNHEQY

d_gene: TRBD1
len: 14
v_gene: TRBV4-3
j_gene: TRBJ1-4
abundance: once
CDR3aa: ASSQASGTGNEKLF

d_gene: -
len: 12
v_gene: TRBV25-1
j_gene: TRBJ1-2
abundance: -
CDR3aa: ASSQGSLGGGYT

d_gene: -
len: 9
v_gene: TRBV30
j_gene: TRBJ1-1
abundance: large
CDR3aa: AWDKYGEAF

d_gene: -
len: 14
v_gene: TRBV5-1
j_gene: TRBJ2-3
abundance: few
CDR3aa: ASSLAGRGYTDTQY

d_gene: TRBD2
len: 14
v_gene: TRBV13
j_gene: TRBJ2-7
abundance: -
CDR3aa: ASSLGTSGASYEQY

d_gene: -
len: 12
v_gene: TRBV7-9
j_gene: TRBJ2-7
abundance: once
CDR3aa: ASSLTGFSYEQY

d_gene: TRBD2
len: 11
v_gene: TRBV5-1
j_gene: TRBJ2-5
abundance: -
CDR3aa: ASSLLGEGTQY

d_gene: TRBD1
len: 13
v_gene: TRBV7-9
j_gene: TRBJ1-1
abundance: -
CDR3aa: ASSLGQGLNTEAF

d_gene: TRBD1
len: 16
v_gene: TRBV27
j_gene: TRBJ2-3
abundance: -
CDR3aa: ASSLWKTGGASTDTQY

d_gene: -
len: 15
v_gene: TRBV30
j_gene: TRBJ1-6
abundance: large
CDR3aa: AWTPGGVGTYNSPLH

d_gene: -
len: 9
v_gene: TRBV29-1
j_gene: TRBJ2-3
abundance: -
CDR3aa: SVGRTDTQY

d_gene: -
len: 11
v_gene: TRBV29-1
j_gene: TRBJ2-7
abundance: -
CDR3aa: SVGPDRTYEQY

d_gene: -
len: 12
v_gene: TRBV5-4
j_gene: TRBJ2-7
abundance: -
CDR3aa: ASSRGQPSYEQY

d_gene: -
len: 11
v_gene: TRBV30
j_gene: TRBJ1-2
abundance: -
CDR3aa: AWSDFGAYGYT

d_gene: -
len: 13
v_gene: TRBV19
j_gene: TRBJ1-4
abundance: -
CDR3aa: ASSIMRQDNEKLF

d_gene: -
len: 9
v_gene: TRBV29-1
j_gene: TRBJ2-5
abundance: few
CDR3aa: SGRGSGTQY

d_gene: -
len: 11
v_gene: TRBV5-1
j_gene: TRBJ2-7
abundance: -
CDR3aa: ASSLQAGYEQY

d_gene: -
len: 11
v_gene: TRBV29-1
j_gene: TRBJ2-7
abundance: -
CDR3aa: SVTGVGVYEQY

d_gene: -
len: 11
v_gene: TRBV29-1
j_gene: TRBJ2-7
abundance: -
CDR3aa: SVEKGGTYEQY

d_gene: TRBD1
len: 11
v_gene: TRBV2
j_gene: TRBJ1-5
abundance: -
CDR3aa: ASGWTGDQPQH

d_gene: TRBD1
len: 11
v_gene: TRBV30
j_gene: TRBJ1-5
abundance: few
CDR3aa: AWSTGLNQPQH

d_gene: TRBD1
len: 13
v_gene: TRBV7-2
j_gene: TRBJ1-2
abundance: few
CDR3aa: ASSAGTGTFYGYT

d_gene: -
len: 13
v_gene: TRBV7-9
j_gene: TRBJ2-1
abundance: few
CDR3aa: ASSLSGRSYNEQF

d_gene: -
len: 11
v_gene: TRBV18
j_gene: TRBJ1-2
abundance: -
CDR3aa: ASSDPGVYGYT

d_gene: -
len: 13
v_gene: TRBV9
j_gene: TRBJ2-7
abundance: -
CDR3aa: ASSPQEGANYEQY

d_gene: TRBD1
len: 12
v_gene: TRBV5-1
j_gene: TRBJ1-4
abundance: -
CDR3aa: ASSLGQGAEKLF

d_gene: -
len: 9
v_gene: TRBV5-1
j_gene: TRBJ2-7
abundance: few
CDR3aa: ASSSEVEQY

d_gene: -
len: 12
v_gene: TRBV6-6
j_gene: TRBJ1-1
abundance: few
CDR3aa: ASSYGVRGTEAF

d_gene: -
len: 13
v_gene: TRBV4-3
j_gene: TRBJ2-7
abundance: few
CDR3aa: ASSFGRGETYEQY

d_gene: TRBD1
len: 13
v_gene: TRBV18
j_gene: TRBJ1-2
abundance: -
CDR3aa: ASSPPGQGGIGYT

d_gene: -
len: 12
v_gene: TRBV5-4
j_gene: TRBJ1-2
abundance: few
CDR3aa: ASSLGGYRHGYT

d_gene: -
len: 9
v_gene: TRBV5-1
j_gene: TRBJ2-7
abundance: medium-sized
CDR3aa: ASSLGPEQY

d_gene: TRBD1
len: 13
v_gene: TRBV5-1
j_gene: TRBJ2-7
abundance: few
CDR3aa: ASKTGLPATYEQY

d_gene: -
len: 9
v_gene: TRBV29-1
j_gene: TRBJ2-1
abundance: -
CDR3aa: SVESRDEQF

d_gene: TRBD1
len: 10
v_gene: TRBV29-1
j_gene: TRBJ2-7
abundance: -
CDR3aa: SVGTGGFEQY

d_gene: TRBD2
len: 12
v_gene: TRBV6-5
j_gene: TRBJ2-7
abundance: -
CDR3aa: ASSQAGGPNEQY

d_gene: TRBD1
len: 11
v_gene: TRBV19
j_gene: TRBJ2-1
abundance: -
CDR3aa: ASSTTDRGEQF

d_gene: TRBD2
len: 13
v_gene: TRBV30
j_gene: TRBJ2-7
abundance: few
CDR3aa: AWSSHLGGTEEQY

d_gene: -
len: 12
v_gene: TRBV23-1
j_gene: TRBJ1-1
abundance: -
CDR3aa: ASSKGGGDTEAF

d_gene: TRBD1
len: 16
v_gene: TRBV30
j_gene: TRBJ1-5
abundance: few
CDR3aa: AWSAGTGSVGGNQPQH

d_gene: -
len: 11
v_gene: TRBV5-4
j_gene: TRBJ2-7
abundance: -
CDR3aa: ASSRGTTYEQY

d_gene: -
len: 9
v_gene: TRBV30
j_gene: TRBJ2-7
abundance: few
CDR3aa: AWKTSYEQY

d_gene: -
len: 13
v_gene: TRBV18
j_gene: TRBJ2-3
abundance: once
CDR3aa: ASSPGSGRTDTQY